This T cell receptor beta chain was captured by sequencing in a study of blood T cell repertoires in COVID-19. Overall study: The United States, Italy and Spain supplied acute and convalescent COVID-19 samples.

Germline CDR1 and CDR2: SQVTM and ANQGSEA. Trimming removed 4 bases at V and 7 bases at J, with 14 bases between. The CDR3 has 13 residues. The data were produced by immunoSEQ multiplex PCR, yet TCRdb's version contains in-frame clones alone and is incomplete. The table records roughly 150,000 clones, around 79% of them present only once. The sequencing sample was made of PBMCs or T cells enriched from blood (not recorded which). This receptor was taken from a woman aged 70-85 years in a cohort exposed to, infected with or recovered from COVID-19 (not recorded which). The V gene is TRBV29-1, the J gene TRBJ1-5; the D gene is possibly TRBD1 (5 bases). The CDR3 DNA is TGCAGCGTTGTTAGTCAGGGAGGACAGCCCCAGCATTTT. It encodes CSVVSQGGQPQHF.